These T cell receptor beta chains were read from a single sample in a study of T cells in Graves' hyperthyroidism and ophthalmopathy. A single record per CDR3 protein comes from TCRdb applying MiXCR to the multiplex PCR reads. The sample shows roughly 740,000 distinct CDR3 sequences, around 15% of them seen only once. Specimen: blood. Receptors originate from a man younger than 35 with Graves' hyperthyroidism. CDR3s include the opening cysteine and the closing phenylalanine or tryptophan. D genes are given only for firm matches. For some rows the clone size is stated as once, few or many, or as a class when expanded; others skip it.

d_call	v_call	j_call	clone_size	cdr3_aa	cdr3_nt
NA	TRBV4-1	TRBJ1-5	NA	CASSQKRAGPLGNQPQHF	TGCGCCAGCAGCCAAAAACGGGCAGGGCCATTGGGCAATCAGCCCCAGCATTTT
TRBD2	TRBV19	TRBJ2-3	once	CASSIGLAGSADTQYF	TGTGCCAGTAGTATTGGACTAGCGGGATCCGCAGATACGCAGTATTTT
NA	TRBV6-1	TRBJ1-3	many	CATSRGNGNTIYF	TGTGCCACCTCCCGAGGGAATGGAAACACCATATATTTT
NA	TRBV7-8	TRBJ1-5	many	CASSLVGGRYSNQPQHF	TGTGCCAGCAGCTTAGTCGGGGGACGGTATAGCAATCAGCCCCAGCATTTT
NA	TRBV27	TRBJ2-7	few	CASKGASGGVYEQYF	TGTGCCAGCAAGGGGGCTAGCGGAGGGGTCTACGAGCAGTACTTC
NA	TRBV5-5	TRBJ2-1	few	CASSLRLTGSSYNEQFF	TGTGCCAGCAGCTTGCGATTGACCGGGAGCTCCTACAATGAGCAGTTCTTC
NA	TRBV29-1	TRBJ1-1	many	CSVGGQNTEAFF	TGCAGCGTGGGGGGGCAGAACACTGAAGCTTTCTTT
TRBD1	TRBV2	TRBJ1-6	few	CASNLRDRRSPLHF	TGTGCCAGCAATCTTAGGGACAGGCGATCACCCCTCCACTTT
TRBD2	TRBV7-7	TRBJ2-3	NA	CASSRRETDTQYF	TGTGCTAGCAGTCGGCGGGAGACAGATACGCAGTATTTT
NA	TRBV28	TRBJ2-1	few	CASSAARGGGNNEQFF	TGTGCCAGCAGTGCCGCTAGGGGGGGCGGCAACAATGAGCAGTTCTTC
NA	TRBV7-9	TRBJ2-7	many	CASSPVGSHEQYF	TGTGCCAGCAGCCCAGTGGGTAGCCACGAGCAGTACTTC
TRBD2	TRBV12-3/TRBV12-4	TRBJ2-3	NA	CASSPPWEGTDTQYF	TGTGCCAGCAGCCCGCCGTGGGAGGGGACAGATACGCAGTATTTT
TRBD1	TRBV28	TRBJ2-2	many	CASSWTGRTGELFF	TGTGCCAGCAGTTGGACAGGGAGGACCGGGGAGCTGTTTTTT
NA	TRBV24-1	TRBJ2-3	NA	CATQSPGDTQYF	TGTGCCACCCAATCCCCTGGAGATACGCAGTATTTT
TRBD1	TRBV6-1	TRBJ2-3	many	CASRPGQVPSDTQYF	TGTGCCAGCAGACCGGGACAGGTACCTTCAGATACGCAGTATTTT
TRBD1	TRBV6-1	TRBJ1-6	NA	CASFPTGGNSPLHF	TGTGCCAGCTTTCCCACAGGGGGAAATTCACCCCTCCACTTT
NA	TRBV2	TRBJ2-4	many	CASSIRGAKNIQYF	TGTGCCAGCAGTATCAGGGGAGCCAAAAACATTCAGTACTTC
TRBD2	TRBV6-1	TRBJ2-1	many	CASTEISGRAYNEQFF	TGTGCCAGCACCGAGATAAGCGGGAGGGCCTACAATGAGCAGTTCTTC
NA	TRBV28	TRBJ2-1	many	CASSLDGSSYNEQFF	TGTGCCAGCAGTTTGGACGGAAGCTCCTACAATGAGCAGTTCTTC
TRBD1	TRBV6-1	TRBJ1-3	NA	CATGGQYPTHAIYF	TGTGCCACCGGGGGACAGTACCCTACCCACGCCATATATTTT
NA	TRBV29-1	TRBJ1-1	many	CSVEGRMNTEAFF	TGCAGCGTTGAAGGACGGATGAACACTGAAGCTTTCTTT
TRBD1	TRBV12-3/TRBV12-4	TRBJ1-1	many	CASSVWTGGTEAFF	TGTGCCAGCAGTGTCTGGACAGGGGGCACTGAAGCTTTCTTT
NA	TRBV7-9	TRBJ2-3	many	CASSLMFGGDTQYF	TGTGCCAGCAGCTTAATGTTTGGGGGAGATACGCAGTATTTT
TRBD2	TRBV27	TRBJ2-1	many	CASSPQPRGDEQFF	TGTGCCAGCAGTCCTCAACCCCGGGGGGATGAGCAGTTCTTC
TRBD1	TRBV11-3	TRBJ1-5	NA	CASSLGRGTDTQHF	TGTGCCAGCAGCCTAGGAAGGGGGACAGATACGCAGCATTTT
NA	TRBV20-1	TRBJ2-1	NA	CSPQKGVNEQFF	TGCAGTCCACAAAAAGGGGTGAATGAGCAGTTCTTC
NA	TRBV12-3/TRBV12-4	TRBJ1-2	few	CASSHTRDLDYGYTF	TGTGCCAGCAGCCATACTCGAGATCTGGACTATGGCTACACCTTC
TRBD2	TRBV9	TRBJ2-3	NA	CASSVVPSGRALDTQYF	TGTGCCAGCAGCGTAGTTCCTAGCGGGAGGGCCTTAGATACGCAGTATTTT
TRBD1	TRBV12-3/TRBV12-4	TRBJ2-3	many	CASSSPQTGVDTQYF	TGTGCCAGCAGTTCCCCTCAGACAGGGGTGGATACGCAGTATTTT
NA	TRBV18	TRBJ2-7	many	CASSPPAGGYEQYF	TGTGCCAGCTCACCACCGGCGGGCGGCTACGAGCAGTACTTC
NA	TRBV6-1	TRBJ2-5	many	CASSYGGIETQYF	TGTGCCAGCAGTTACGGAGGAATAGAGACCCAGTACTTC
NA	TRBV6-1	TRBJ1-5	few	CASSESRSRPQHF	TGTGCCAGCAGTGAATCCCGGAGTCGACCCCAGCATTTT
NA	TRBV24-1	TRBJ1-5	many	CATSDSAQPQHF	TGTGCCACCAGTGATTCGGCTCAGCCCCAGCATTTT
TRBD2	TRBV11-3	TRBJ2-7	NA	CASSAFTSGRTDEQYF	TGTGCCAGCAGCGCTTTCACTAGCGGGAGAACCGACGAGCAGTACTTC
TRBD2	TRBV15	TRBJ2-1	many	CATSRGSGTSGHEQFF	TGTGCCACCAGCAGAGGCTCCGGGACTAGCGGGCATGAGCAGTTCTTC
NA	TRBV27	TRBJ2-1	NA	CASTIVPGSYNEQFF	TGTGCCAGCACTATTGTTCCGGGCTCCTACAATGAGCAGTTCTTC
NA	TRBV2	TRBJ2-7	many	CASSVREGEQYF	TGTGCCAGCAGTGTGCGGGAAGGCGAGCAGTACTTC
NA	TRBV10-2	TRBJ2-2	NA	CASSEYRANTGELFF	TGCGCCAGCAGTGAGTACAGGGCGAACACCGGGGAGCTGTTTTTT
TRBD2	TRBV2	TRBJ2-1	many	CASSGTSGGDNEQFF	TGTGCCAGCAGTGGGACTAGCGGGGGGGACAATGAGCAGTTCTTC
NA	TRBV11-2	TRBJ1-2	NA	CASSLDLAAYGCTF	TGTGCCAGCAGCTTAGATTTAGCCGCCTATGGCTGCACCTTC
NA	TRBV24-1	TRBJ2-5	NA	CATSDSLDSLTQYF	TGTGCCACCAGTGATTCGCTGGACAGCTTGACCCAGTACTTC
TRBD2	TRBV20-1	TRBJ2-7	once	CSARGTSGRSAYEQYF	TGCAGTGCTAGAGGGACTAGCGGGAGATCCGCCTACGAGCAGTACTTC
NA	TRBV20-1	TRBJ2-2	few	CSASGTAPGELFF	TGCAGTGCTAGCGGGACGGCCCCCGGGGAGCTGTTTTTT
TRBD2	TRBV7-8	TRBJ2-7	NA	CASSLGTSGRALNEQYF	TGTGCCAGCAGCTTAGGGACTAGCGGGAGGGCCCTAAACGAGCAGTACTTC
TRBD1	TRBV7-8	TRBJ1-1	many	CASNRNSGQEKDTEAFF	TGTGCCAGCAACCGGAACTCGGGACAGGAAAAGGACACTGAAGCTTTCTTT
NA	TRBV6-1	TRBJ2-7	many	CASSEYSSYEQYF	TGTGCCAGCAGTGAGTACAGCTCCTACGAGCAGTACTTC
TRBD2	TRBV5-1	TRBJ2-1	NA	CASSRGRREGQNSYNEQFF	TGCGCCAGCAGCCGAGGGCGGCGGGAGGGCCAAAACTCCTACAATGAGCAGTTCTTC
NA	TRBV5-1	TRBJ2-3	NA	CASSFIGDVATDTQYF	TGCGCCAGCAGCTTCATCGGAGACGTGGCCACAGATACGCAGTATTTT
NA	TRBV18	TRBJ1-1	many	CASSPRVPQNTEAFF	TGTGCCAGCTCACCACGTGTGCCACAGAACACTGAAGCTTTCTTT
NA	TRBV29-1	TRBJ1-1	few	CSVLDGEAFF	TGCAGCGTCTTGGACGGTGAAGCTTTCTTT